This T cell receptor beta chain was sequenced in a study of shared clonotypes between healthy human individuals. Assay: immunoSEQ multiplex PCR; the TCRdb copy retains only in-frame clones and omits some. Of about 2.5 million clones listed, approximately 90% were seen once; the top ten hold around 0.35%. Germline assignment: CDR1 SNHLY and CDR2 FYNNEI. V lost 3 bases and J lost 5; bases outside the gene matches: 7. The CDR3 runs to 17 residues. This sequence originates from a man younger than 35 in good health. Some clones in this sample may be carry-over from other donors' samples. Specimen: naive CD4+ T cells from PBMCs. The subset was: CD45RA+ positively selected. The chain carries TRBV2 and TRBJ2-3; TRBD2 aligns across 14 bases. The CDR3 loop reads CASSDGGLAGAGDTQYF. In DNA form, the CDR3 reads TGTGCCAGCAGTGATGGGGGACTAGCGGGAGCGGGAGATACGCAGTATTTT.